These 7 T cell receptor beta chains originate from one sample sequenced in a study of blood T cell repertoires in COVID-19. Here immunoSEQ multiplex PCR was the method, and the copy in TCRdb shows in-frame clones only, minus some. The sample yields about 210,000 clones, 80% to 90% seen once. The sample comprised PBMCs or T cells enriched from blood (not recorded which). These receptors were collected from a middle-aged man who had recovered from COVID-19.

The chain recombines TRBV5-8 with TRBJ1-6, with unresolved D. The V end lost 0 bases, the J end lost 12 bases, and 10 bases lay between the germline ends. In germline, CDR1 is SGHTS, CDR2 YDEGEE. CDR3 length: 13 residues. CDR3 amino acids: CASSLEPARPLHF. CDR3 bases: TGTGCCAGCAGCTTGGAGCCGGCTAGACCCCTCCACTTT.

The sample holds a few counts of this clone. One junction end does not reproduce the germline sequence, and a read error may be involved. CDR3 nucleotide sequence: TGTGCCAGCAGCCTCGGCGGGACTGCAGCTTTCTTT. This translates into CASSLGGTAAFF. V gene TRBV3-1 (or the pseudogene TRBV3-2) combines with J gene TRBJ1-1; tentatively, D is TRBD1 (5 bases). The CDR3 totals 12 residues. Germline V gives CDR1 LGHDT, CDR2 YNNKEL (reference sequence).

Here the CDR3 reads CASSPRGGDYGYTF. The CDR3 DNA reads TGTGCCAGCAGCCCCCGGGGGGGGGACTATGGCTACACCTTC. This chain joins TRBV2 and TRBJ1-2; tentatively, D is TRBD1 (5 bases). The CDR3 loop spans 14 amino acids. Trimming shortened V by 6 bases and J by 3 bases, and 14 bases separated the two germline ends. The V gene's germline CDR1 is SNHLY and CDR2 FYNNEI. Complete variable domain (other parts from reference TRBV2 and TRBJ1-2): EPEVTQTPSHQVTQMGQEVILRCVPISNHLYFYWYRQILGQKVEFLVSFYNNEISEKSEIFDDQFSVERPDGSNFTLKIRSTKLEDSAMYFCASSPRGGDYGYTFGSGTRLTVV.

This clone was seen once. This chain connects TRBV27 to TRBJ1-6, with D unclear. Trimming removed 4 bases from V and 9 bases from J, with 7 bases in between. Germline V gene sequence: CDR1 MNHEY, CDR2 SMNVEV (reference sequence). The CDR3 covers 12 residues. DNA of the CDR3: TGTGCCAGCAGTTGGGCAGGTTCACCCCTCCACTTT. Translated: CASSWAGSPLHF.

This chain links TRBV10-2 with TRBJ1-2, with TRBD1 matching 8 bases. The CDR3 consists of 13 residues. V was clipped by 5 bases and J by 4 bases; unmatched bases: 3. The V gene's germline CDR1 is WSHSY and CDR2 SAAADI. CDR3: CASSNRGAYGYTF. The CDR3 region has the DNA TGCGCCAGCAGTAACAGGGGGGCCTATGGCTACACCTTC.

V and J are TRBV19 and TRBJ1-1, with 9 bases fitting TRBD1. The CDR3 is 19 amino acids. CDR1 and CDR2 from the germline V gene are LNHDA and SQIVND (reference sequence). The junction had 13 bases not matched to a gene; V was cut back by 2 bases and J by 0 bases. Here the CDR3 reads CASSISLFAGTGMNTEAFF. DNA for the CDR3: TGTGCCAGTAGTATAAGTCTCTTCGCCGGGACAGGGATGAACACTGAAGCTTTCTTT.

The V and J genes are TRBV19 and TRBJ1-6, with TRBD1 as a possible D gene (6 bases). The germline gives CDR1 LNHDA, CDR2 SQIVND (reference sequence). The CDR3 runs to 13 residues. V lost 1 base and J lost 10, with 8 bases in between. The CDR3, as DNA: TGTGCCAGTAGTATAGCGACAGGATCACCCCTCCACTTT. This gives the protein CASSIATGSPLHF.